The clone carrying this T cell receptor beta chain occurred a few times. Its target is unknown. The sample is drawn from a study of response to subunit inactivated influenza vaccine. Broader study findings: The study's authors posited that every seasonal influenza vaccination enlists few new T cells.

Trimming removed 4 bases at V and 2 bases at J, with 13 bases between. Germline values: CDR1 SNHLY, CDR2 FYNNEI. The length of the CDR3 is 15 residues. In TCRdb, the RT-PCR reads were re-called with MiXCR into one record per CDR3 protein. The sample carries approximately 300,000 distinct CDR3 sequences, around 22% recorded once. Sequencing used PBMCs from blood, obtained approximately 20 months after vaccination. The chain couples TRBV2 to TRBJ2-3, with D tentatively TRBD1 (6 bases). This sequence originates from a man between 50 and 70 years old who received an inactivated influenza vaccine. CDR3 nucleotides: TGTGCCAGCAGTGGACAGGCCCCTTACACAGATACGCAGTATTTT. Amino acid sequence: CASSGQAPYTDTQYF.